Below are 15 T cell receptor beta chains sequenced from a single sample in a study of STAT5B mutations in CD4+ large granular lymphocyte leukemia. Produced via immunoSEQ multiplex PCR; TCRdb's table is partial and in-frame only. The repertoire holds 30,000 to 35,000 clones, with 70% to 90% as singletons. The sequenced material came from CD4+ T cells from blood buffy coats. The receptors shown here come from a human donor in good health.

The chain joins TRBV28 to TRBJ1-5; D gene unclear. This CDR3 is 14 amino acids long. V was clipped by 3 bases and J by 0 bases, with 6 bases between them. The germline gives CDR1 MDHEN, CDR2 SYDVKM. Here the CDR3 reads CASSFGNSNQPQHF. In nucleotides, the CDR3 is TGTGCCAGCAGTTTCGGTAATAGCAATCAGCCCCAGCATTTT.

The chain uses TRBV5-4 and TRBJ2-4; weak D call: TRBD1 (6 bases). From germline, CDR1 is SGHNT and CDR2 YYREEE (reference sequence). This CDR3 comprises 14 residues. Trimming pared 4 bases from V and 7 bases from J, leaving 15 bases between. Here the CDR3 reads CASSLQGMGNIQYF. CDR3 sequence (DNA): TGTGCCAGCAGCCTCCAGGGGATGGGGAACATTCAGTACTTC.

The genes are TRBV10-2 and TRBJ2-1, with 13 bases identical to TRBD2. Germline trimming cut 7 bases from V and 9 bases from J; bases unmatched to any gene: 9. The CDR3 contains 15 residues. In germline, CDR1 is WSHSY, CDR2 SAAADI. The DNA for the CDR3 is TGCGCCAGCAACCTAGGACTAGCGGGAGTAGGTGAGCAGTTCTTC. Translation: CASNLGLAGVGEQFF.

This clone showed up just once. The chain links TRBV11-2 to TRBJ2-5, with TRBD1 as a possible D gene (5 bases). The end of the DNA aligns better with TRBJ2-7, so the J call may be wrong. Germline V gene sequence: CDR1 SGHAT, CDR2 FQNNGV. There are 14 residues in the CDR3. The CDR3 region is CASSPYRISYEQYF. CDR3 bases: TGTGCCAGCAGCCCGTACAGGATCTCCTACGAGCAGTACTTC.

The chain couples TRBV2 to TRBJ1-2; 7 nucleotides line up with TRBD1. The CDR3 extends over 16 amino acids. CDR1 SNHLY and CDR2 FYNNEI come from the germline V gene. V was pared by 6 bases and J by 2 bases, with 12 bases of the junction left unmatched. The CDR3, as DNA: TGTGCCAGCAGCGCCCGGACAGGCCCTCTCAACTATGGCTACACCTTC. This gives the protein CASSARTGPLNYGYTF.

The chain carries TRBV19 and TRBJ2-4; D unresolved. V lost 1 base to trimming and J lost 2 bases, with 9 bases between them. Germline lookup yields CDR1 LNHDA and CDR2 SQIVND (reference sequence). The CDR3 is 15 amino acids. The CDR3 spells CASSIAVVSKNIQYF. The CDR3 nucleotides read TGTGCCAGTAGTATAGCCGTGGTCTCCAAAAACATTCAGTACTTC.

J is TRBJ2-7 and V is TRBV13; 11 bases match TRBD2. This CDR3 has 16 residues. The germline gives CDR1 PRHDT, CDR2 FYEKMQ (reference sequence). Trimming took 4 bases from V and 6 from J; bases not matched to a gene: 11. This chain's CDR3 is CASSYIAGGPFPEQYF. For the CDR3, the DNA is TGTGCCAGCAGCTACATAGCGGGAGGGCCATTCCCCGAGCAGTACTTC.

The CDR3 is CASSLGQGIGSLEQYF. The CDR3, as DNA: TGCGCCAGCAGCTTGGGACAGGGAATCGGGTCCCTCGAGCAGTACTTC. This chain links TRBV5-1 with TRBJ2-7; 7 bases line up with TRBD1. The CDR3 sequence is 16 residues long. Losses at the gene ends were 0 bases for V and 6 bases for J; bases not matched to a gene: 12. CDR1 and CDR2 (germline): SGHRS, YFSETQ.

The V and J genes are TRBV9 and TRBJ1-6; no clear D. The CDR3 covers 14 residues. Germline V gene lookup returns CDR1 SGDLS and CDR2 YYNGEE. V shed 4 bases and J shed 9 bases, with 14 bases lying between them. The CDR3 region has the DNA TGTGCCAGCAGCCCCGACGCTGATAGTTCACCCCTCCACTTT. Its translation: CASSPDADSSPLHF.

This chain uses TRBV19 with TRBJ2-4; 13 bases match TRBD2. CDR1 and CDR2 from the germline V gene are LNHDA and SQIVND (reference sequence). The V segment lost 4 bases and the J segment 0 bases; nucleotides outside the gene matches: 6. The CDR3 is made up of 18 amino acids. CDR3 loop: CASSSGLAGALAKNIQYF. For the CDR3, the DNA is TGTGCCAGTAGTAGTGGACTAGCGGGAGCCCTAGCCAAAAACATTCAGTACTTC.

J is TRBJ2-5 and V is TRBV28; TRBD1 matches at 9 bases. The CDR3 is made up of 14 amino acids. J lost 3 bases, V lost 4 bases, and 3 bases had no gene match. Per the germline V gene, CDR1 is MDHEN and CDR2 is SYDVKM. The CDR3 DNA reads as TGTGCCAGCAGTTCCTGGACAGGGGAAGAGACCCAGTACTTC. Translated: CASSSWTGEETQYF.

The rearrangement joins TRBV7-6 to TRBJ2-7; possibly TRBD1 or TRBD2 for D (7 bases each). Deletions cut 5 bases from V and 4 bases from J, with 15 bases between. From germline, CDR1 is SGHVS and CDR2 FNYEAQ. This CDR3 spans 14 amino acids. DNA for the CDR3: TGTGCCAGCAGCCCAGGGGGAGGGGGGTACGAGCAGTACTTC. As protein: CASSPGGGGYEQYF.

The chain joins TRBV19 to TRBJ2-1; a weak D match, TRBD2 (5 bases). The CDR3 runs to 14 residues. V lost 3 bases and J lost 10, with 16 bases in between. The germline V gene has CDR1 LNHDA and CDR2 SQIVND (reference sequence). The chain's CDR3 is CASSIGTGTGEQFF. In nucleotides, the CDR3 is TGTGCCAGTAGTATTGGAACGGGAACGGGAGAGCAGTTCTTC.

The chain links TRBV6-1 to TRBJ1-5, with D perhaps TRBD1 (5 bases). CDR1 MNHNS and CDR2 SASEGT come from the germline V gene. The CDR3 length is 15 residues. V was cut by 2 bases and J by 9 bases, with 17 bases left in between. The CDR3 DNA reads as TGTGCCAGCAGTGAAAGGACCGCACGGGGGTTGCCCCAGCATTTT. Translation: CASSERTARGLPQHF.

CDR3 sequence reads: CASSLGGRAGELFF. The CDR3 DNA follows: TGTGCCAGCAGCTTGGGCGGGAGAGCCGGGGAGCTGTTTTTT. The J gene is TRBJ2-2, the V gene TRBV7-2, with 7 positions matching TRBD2. Trimming at V came to 3 bases and at J to 6 bases, leaving 4 bases not matched to a gene. CDR3 length: 14 residues. Germline V CDR1 and CDR2: SGHTA, FQGNSA.